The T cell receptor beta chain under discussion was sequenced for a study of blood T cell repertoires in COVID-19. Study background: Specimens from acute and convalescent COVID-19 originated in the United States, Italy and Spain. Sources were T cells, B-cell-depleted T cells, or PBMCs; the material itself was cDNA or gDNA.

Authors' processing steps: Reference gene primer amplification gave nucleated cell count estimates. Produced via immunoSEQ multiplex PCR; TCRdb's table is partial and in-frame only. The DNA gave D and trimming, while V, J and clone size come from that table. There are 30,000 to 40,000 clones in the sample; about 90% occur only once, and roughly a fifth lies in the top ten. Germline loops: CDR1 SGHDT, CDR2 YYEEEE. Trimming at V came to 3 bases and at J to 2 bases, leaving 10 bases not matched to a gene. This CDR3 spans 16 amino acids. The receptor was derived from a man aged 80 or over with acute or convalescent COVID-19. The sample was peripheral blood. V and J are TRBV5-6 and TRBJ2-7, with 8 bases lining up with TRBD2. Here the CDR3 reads CASSSTLLTSAYEQYF. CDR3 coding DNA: TGTGCCAGCAGCTCAACCCTTCTGACTAGCGCCTACGAGCAGTACTTC.